This TCR beta chain was observed in a study of T-cell reconstitution after alpha-beta-depleted transplantation in children. A TCRbeta library incorporating unique molecular identifiers was prepared. TCRdb re-called the PCR reads through MiXCR, storing one row per CDR3 protein. The sample lists roughly 610,000 distinct CDR3 sequences; over 9.5% were seen once. This clonotype was seen ten or more times. Sequences were derived from PBMCs from the stem cell graft donor, sampled from the stem cell graft. The sequence was collected from a human donor who donated a stem cell graft to a child with acute myeloid leukemia.

The CDR3 is CASSSLAGGTDTQYF. DNA for the CDR3: TGTGCCAGCAGTTCGCTAGCGGGAGGCACAGATACGCAGTATTTT. The chain links TRBV28 to TRBJ2-3, with 10 bases identical to TRBD2. CDR1 is MDHEN and CDR2 is SYDVKM in the germline V gene. J lost 1 base, V lost 4 bases, and 2 bases had no gene match. This CDR3 comprises 15 residues. Using reference TRBV28 and TRBJ2-3 for the parts outside the CDR3, the full variable domain is DVKVTQSSRYLVKRTGEKVFLECVQDMDHENMFWYRQDPGLGLRLIYFSYDVKMKEKGDIPEGYSVSREKKERFSLILESASTNQTSMYLCASSSLAGGTDTQYFGPGTRLTVL.